This passage covers 5 T cell receptor beta chains from one sample sequenced in a study of T cell changes during pregnancy in multiple sclerosis. Only in-frame clones appear in the TCRdb table, and some are missing; sequencing was by immunoSEQ multiplex PCR. Among under 120,000 clones, roughly nine tenths were seen once, and the ten largest hold about 3%. Sequences were derived from peripheral blood, sampled after pregnancy. The receptors derive from a female donor with multiple sclerosis, enrolled in a pregnancy study.

The chain is built from TRBV9 and TRBJ2-2; possible D gene TRBD1, 6 bases. V was clipped by 3 bases and J by 2 bases, with 11 bases between them. Germline V gene lookup returns CDR1 SGDLS and CDR2 YYNGEE. There are 15 residues in the CDR3. CDR3 protein: CASSGGHINTGELFF. As DNA, the CDR3 is TGTGCCAGCAGCGGGGGACATATTAACACCGGGGAGCTGTTTTTT.

In its sample, this clone was seen once. The chain links TRBV7-9 to TRBJ2-7, with 7 bases aligning to TRBD1. With V trimmed by 4 bases and J by 5 bases, 11 bases remained unmatched. Germline assignment: CDR1 SEHNR and CDR2 FQNEAQ (reference sequence). This CDR3 is built from 15 residues. The CDR3 is CASSCLWTGFNEQYF. The CDR3 DNA sequence: TGTGCCAGCAGCTGCCTATGGACAGGTTTCAACGAGCAGTACTTC.

Of note for this clone: This sample also contains other DNA sequences that code for the same CDR3. This chain links TRBV9 with TRBJ2-5; D is ambiguous. V lost 3 bases to trimming and J lost 1 base, with 7 bases between them. The CDR3 extends over 13 amino acids. Germline V gene data show CDR1 as SGDLS and CDR2 as YYNGEE. CDR3 DNA: TGTGCCAGCAGCGCCCCTCTCCAAGAGACCCAGTACTTC. Translating gives CASSAPLQETQYF.

For the CDR3, the DNA is TGTGCCAGCATACAAGGGGCCTATGGCTACACCTTC. It is translated as CASIQGAYGYTF. V gene TRBV6-6 combines with J gene TRBJ1-2, with D possibly matching TRBD1 (5 bases). CDR1 and CDR2 (germline): MNHNY, SVGAGI (reference sequence). Trimming shortened V by 7 bases and J by 4 bases, and 10 bases separated the two germline ends. The CDR3 consists of 12 residues.

The V and J genes are TRBV4-1 and TRBJ2-5; 10 bases align to TRBD2. V dropped 1 base and J dropped 3; count of bases not matched to a gene: 11. Per germline, CDR1 MGHRA and CDR2 YSYEKL. The CDR3 is 18 residues long. The CDR3 DNA reads as TGCGCCAGCAGCCAAGGGTGGCCACTAGCGGGGAACAAAGAGACCCAGTACTTC. Protein: CASSQGWPLAGNKETQYF.